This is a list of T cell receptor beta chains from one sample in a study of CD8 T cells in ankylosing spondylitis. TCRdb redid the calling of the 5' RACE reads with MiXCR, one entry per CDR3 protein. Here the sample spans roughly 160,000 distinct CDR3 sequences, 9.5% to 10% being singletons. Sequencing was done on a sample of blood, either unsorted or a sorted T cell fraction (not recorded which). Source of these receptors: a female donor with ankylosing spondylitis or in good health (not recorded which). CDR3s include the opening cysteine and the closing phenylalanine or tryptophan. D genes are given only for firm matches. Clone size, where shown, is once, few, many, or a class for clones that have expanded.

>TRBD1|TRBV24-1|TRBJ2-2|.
TGTGCCACCAGCACAGGGGACACCGGGGAGCTGTTTTTT
CATSTGDTGELFF
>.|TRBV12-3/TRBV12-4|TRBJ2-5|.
TGTGCCAGCAGTTTTGCGGGGTGGGAGACCCAGTACTTC
CASSFAGWETQYF
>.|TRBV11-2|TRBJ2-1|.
TGTGCCAGCAGCCTCACAGACGAGGAGCAGTTCTTC
CASSLTDEEQFF
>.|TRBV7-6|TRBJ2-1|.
TGTGCCAGCAGCTTAAGGCCGGGATGGGGGAATGAGCAGTTCTTC
CASSLRPGWGNEQFF
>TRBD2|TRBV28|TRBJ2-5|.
TGTGCCAGCAGTTTAACTAGCGGGACCGGAGAGACCCAGTACTTC
CASSLTSGTGETQYF
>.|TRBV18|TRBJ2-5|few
TGTGCCAGCTCACCACCAGCAGAGGAGCAAGAGACCCAGTACTTC
CASSPPAEEQETQYF
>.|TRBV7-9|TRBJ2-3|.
TGTGCCAGCAGCCCCCCCGCAACAGGACAAAAAACAGATACGCAGTATTTT
CASSPPATGQKTDTQYF
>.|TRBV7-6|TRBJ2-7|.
TGTGCCAGCAGCCTAGCTGCCGGTAGCACCTACGAGCAGTACTTC
CASSLAAGSTYEQYF
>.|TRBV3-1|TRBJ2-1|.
TGTGCCAGCAGCCATTCTTCCCGGGGCAATGAGCAGTTCTTC
CASSHSSRGNEQFF
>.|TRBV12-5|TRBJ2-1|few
TGTGCTAGTGGTAATAGCTGGAATGAGCAGTTCTTC
CASGNSWNEQFF
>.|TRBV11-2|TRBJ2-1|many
TGTGCCAGCAGCTTAGGCGTCGGGAGCCTAAGCTCCTACAATGAGCAGTTCTTC
CASSLGVGSLSSYNEQFF
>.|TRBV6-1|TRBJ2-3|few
TGTGCCAGCACCTCACCCGGGGGCACAGATACGCAGTATTTT
CASTSPGGTDTQYF
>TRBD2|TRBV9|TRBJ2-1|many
TGTGCCAGCAGCGTAGCCCCCCGGGCGGGAGACGGAAATGAGCAGTTCTTC
CASSVAPRAGDGNEQFF
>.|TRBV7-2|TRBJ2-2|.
TGTGCCAGCAGCTTAGGGGGACTGATCACCGGGGAGCTGTTTTTT
CASSLGGLITGELFF
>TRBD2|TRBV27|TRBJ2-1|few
TGTGCCAGCAGTTCAAATAGCGGGGGGTTTCCCTACAATGAGCAGTTCTTC
CASSSNSGGFPYNEQFF
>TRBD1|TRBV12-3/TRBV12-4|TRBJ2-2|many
TGTGCCAGCAGCCCAACAGGGGGCAGGGACACCGGGGAGCTGTTTTTT
CASSPTGGRDTGELFF
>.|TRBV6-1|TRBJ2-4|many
TGTGCCAGCAGTGAAAAGATGGGGGCAGGGTCAGAAGGAGCCAAAAACATTCAGTACTTC
CASSEKMGAGSEGAKNIQYF
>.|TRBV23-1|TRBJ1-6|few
TGCGCCAGCAGTCAATCGGGAACAAATAATTCACCCCTCCACTTT
CASSQSGTNNSPLHF
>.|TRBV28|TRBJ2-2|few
TGTGCCAGCAGTTGGGGGCTAGCGCGGAACACCGGGGAGCTGTTTTTT
CASSWGLARNTGELFF
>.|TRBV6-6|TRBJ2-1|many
TGTGCCAGCAGCTGGCTGGCGGGGAGAGAAGATGAGCAGTTCTTC
CASSWLAGREDEQFF
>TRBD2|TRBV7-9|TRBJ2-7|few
TGTGCCAGCAGCCCCGTCGGCGGGAGGAATATCTACGAGCAGTACTTC
CASSPVGGRNIYEQYF
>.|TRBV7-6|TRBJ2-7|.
TGTGCCAGCAGCTTATACGGCTACGAGCAGTACTTC
CASSLYGYEQYF
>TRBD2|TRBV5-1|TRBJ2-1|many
TGCGCCAGCAGCTTGGCACTAGCGGACAGTGAGCAGTTCTTC
CASSLALADSEQFF
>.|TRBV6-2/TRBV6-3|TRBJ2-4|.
TGTGCCAGTGCTTCCGACAGTTTATTCCTAGCCAAAAACATTCAGTACTTC
CASASDSLFLAKNIQYF
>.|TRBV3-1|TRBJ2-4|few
TGTGCCAGCAGCCATCCCGACAGTGCAGGGACCAAAAACATTCAGTACTTC
CASSHPDSAGTKNIQYF
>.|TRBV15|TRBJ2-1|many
TGTGCCACCAGCAGAGTTCAAGGAGCTGGCGGGGACAATGAGCAGTTCTTC
CATSRVQGAGGDNEQFF
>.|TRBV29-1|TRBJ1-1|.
TGCAACGCCATTGAGGGCGGTGAAGCTTTCTTT
CNAIEGGEAFF
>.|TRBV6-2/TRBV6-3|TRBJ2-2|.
TGTGCCAGCATGGATGCCGGGGAGCTGTTTTTT
CASMDAGELFF
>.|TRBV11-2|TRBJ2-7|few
TGTGCCAGCAGCTTACAGGGAGCTTACGAGCAGTACTTC
CASSLQGAYEQYF
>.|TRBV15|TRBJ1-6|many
TGTGCCACCAGCAGAGAGCCTCGCTCCTATAATTCACCCCTCCACTTT
CATSREPRSYNSPLHF
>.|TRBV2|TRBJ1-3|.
TGTGCCAGCAGTGGGAACGGAAACACCATATATTTT
CASSGNGNTIYF
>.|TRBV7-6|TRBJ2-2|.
TGTGCCAGCAGCCCCGGGACACCGAACACCGGGGAGCTGTTTTTT
CASSPGTPNTGELFF
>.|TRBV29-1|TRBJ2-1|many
TGCAGCGTACCCAGACAGAGCTCCTACAATGAGCAGTTCTTC
CSVPRQSSYNEQFF
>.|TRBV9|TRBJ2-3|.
TGTGCCAGCAGCGTAACGGTGGGCACAGATACGCAGTATTTT
CASSVTVGTDTQYF
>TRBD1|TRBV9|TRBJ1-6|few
TGTGCCAGCAGCGATCCCGGGACAGGCTTTTTCGACCTCCACTTT
CASSDPGTGFFDLHF
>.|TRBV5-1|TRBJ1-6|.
TGCGCCAGCAGCTTGGGCCAGGGTGTAGGGTCACCCCTCCACTTT
CASSLGQGVGSPLHF
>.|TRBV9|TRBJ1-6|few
TGTGCCAGCAGCACCGAAGACTGGGAATCCCTCCACTTT
CASSTEDWESLHF
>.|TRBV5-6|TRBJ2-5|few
TGTGCCAGCAGCCGAAGGGGCAGGGTTCCAAGGGAGACCCAGTACTTC
CASSRRGRVPRETQYF
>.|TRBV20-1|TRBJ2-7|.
TGCAGTGCCCCAAAGTTTGGAGAGGGCTACGAGCAGTACTTC
CSAPKFGEGYEQYF
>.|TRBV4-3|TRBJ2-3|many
TGCGCCAGCAGCCAAGATTCCAGGGAGGTCTTGAGAGATACGCAGTATTTT
CASSQDSREVLRDTQYF
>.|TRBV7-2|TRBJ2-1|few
TGTGCCAGCAGCTTAAGGCCGACCCAGGTCCTCAATGAGCAGTTCTTC
CASSLRPTQVLNEQFF
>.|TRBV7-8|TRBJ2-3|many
TGTGCCAGCAGCCCCCAGGCCGGCACAGATACGCAGTATTTT
CASSPQAGTDTQYF